A selection of T cell receptor beta chains follows, all from one sample in a study of siplizumab effects on memory and regulatory T cells. The protocol was immunoSEQ multiplex PCR, while the TCRdb copy is restricted to in-frame clones and leaves out a portion. The profile shows 99,000 or so clones, about 92% of them singletons. The sequencing input was CD4+ T cells sorted from blood. Receptors were obtained from a human donor in good health. The CDR3 runs from the conserved cysteine through the conserved F or W. Fields, in order: J gene, V gene, clone size, D gene, CDR3 protein, CDR3 DNA. A D gene is named only where the DNA matches it firmly. Size is stated for part of the rows, as once, few or many counts, or as a class when the clone is expanded.

TRBJ1-1 | TRBV9 | - | - | CASGRDGGTEAFF | TGTGCCAGCGGCCGGGACGGCGGGACTGAAGCTTTCTTT
TRBJ1-3 | TRBV5-6 | - | - | CASDLWAGPSDTIYF | TGTGCCAGCGACCTCTGGGCGGGGCCTAGTGACACCATATATTTT
TRBJ2-4 | TRBV30 | - | - | CAWSVSQGRNIQYF | TGTGCCTGGAGTGTTTCACAGGGACGGAACATTCAGTACTTC
TRBJ2-5 | TRBV10-3 | - | - | CATGQETQYF | TGTGCCACCGGGCAAGAGACCCAGTACTTC
TRBJ1-1 | TRBV30 | - | - | CACRSGTEAFF | TGTGCCTGTCGGTCGGGCACTGAAGCTTTCTTT
TRBJ2-3 | TRBV30 | once | TRBD2 | CAWSRDSGRGLGDTQYF | TGTGCCTGGAGTAGGGATAGCGGGAGAGGTCTTGGGGATACGCAGTATTTT
TRBJ2-3 | TRBV7-9 | once | - | CASSAGPGGFTDTQYF | TGTGCCAGCAGCGCAGGTCCCGGAGGGTTCACAGATACGCAGTATTTT
TRBJ2-3 | TRBV7-7 | - | TRBD2 | CASSLGLAGTDTQYF | TGTGCTAGCAGCCTCGGACTAGCGGGCACAGATACGCAGTATTTT
TRBJ2-1 | TRBV10-3 | - | TRBD1 | CAISTQGAGIIYEQFF | TGTGCCATCAGTACACAGGGGGCCGGTATTATCTATGAGCAGTTCTTC
TRBJ2-7 | TRBV27 | - | - | CASSFLGANSYEQYF | TGTGCCAGCAGTTTTCTGGGGGCCAATTCCTACGAGCAGTACTTC
TRBJ2-2 | TRBV11-1 | - | - | CASSRGVGANTGELFF | TGTGCCAGCAGCAGGGGGGTTGGGGCGAACACCGGGGAGCTGTTTTTT
TRBJ1-4 | TRBV7-9 | - | TRBD1 | CASSLVTGGTANEKLFF | TGTGCCAGCAGCTTAGTTACAGGGGGTACGGCTAATGAAAAACTGTTTTTT
TRBJ1-3 | TRBV2 | - | - | CASSRTGPGNTIYF | TGTGCCAGCAGTCGGACGGGGCCTGGAAACACCATATATTTT
TRBJ2-7 | TRBV6-5 | - | TRBD2 | CASSSQRGVTYEQYF | TGTGCCAGCAGTTCGCAGCGGGGGGTCACCTACGAGCAGTACTTC
TRBJ1-2 | TRBV28 | - | - | CASSLGTSYGYTF | TGTGCCAGCAGTTTGGGAACGAGCTATGGCTACACCTTC
TRBJ1-1 | TRBV19 | - | - | CASSIDRRNTEAFF | TGTGCCAGTAGTATCGACAGGAGGAACACTGAAGCTTTCTTT
TRBJ2-6 | TRBV6-5 | - | - | CASKRQFSGANVLTF | TGTGCCAGCAAGAGACAGTTCTCTGGGGCCAACGTCCTGACTTTC
TRBJ1-2 | TRBV29-1 | - | - | CSVEGSAYGYTF | TGCAGCGTTGAAGGCAGCGCCTATGGCTACACCTTC
TRBJ2-1 | TRBV2 | - | - | CASSEAVLLGNEQFF | TGTGCCAGCAGTGAAGCAGTATTGTTAGGGAATGAGCAGTTCTTC
TRBJ2-1 | TRBV5-1 | - | - | CASSTGHVSYNEQFF | TGCGCCAGCAGCACGGGACATGTCTCCTACAATGAGCAGTTCTTC
TRBJ1-1 | TRBV10-2 | - | - | CASNRDGTEAFF | TGCGCCAGCAATCGGGATGGCACTGAAGCTTTCTTT
TRBJ2-5 | TRBV5-1 | - | TRBD1 | CASSLGDRAQETQYF | TGCGCCAGCAGCTTGGGGGACAGGGCGCAAGAGACCCAGTACTTC
TRBJ2-1 | TRBV5-1 | - | TRBD2 | CASSSTVLAGGLNEQFF | TGCGCCAGCAGCTCGACCGTTCTAGCGGGGGGCCTCAATGAGCAGTTCTTC
TRBJ2-5 | TRBV5-4 | - | - | CASSFRSETQYF | TGTGCCAGCAGCTTCCGGTCGGAGACCCAGTACTTC
TRBJ1-4 | TRBV6-5 | - | TRBD1 | CASRPTGGNEKLFF | TGTGCCAGCAGACCCACAGGGGGGAACGAAAAACTGTTTTTT
TRBJ2-7 | TRBV5-4 | - | TRBD1 | CASSLALTGKSYEQYF | TGTGCCAGCAGCTTGGCCCTGACAGGGAAATCCTACGAGCAGTACTTC
TRBJ2-7 | TRBV28 | - | - | CASREVRNPFGGNEQYF | TGTGCCAGCCGCGAGGTCCGAAACCCGTTTGGAGGGAACGAGCAGTACTTC
TRBJ1-6 | TRBV5-4 | few | - | CASSFQGTNSPLHF | TGTGCCAGCAGCTTCCAAGGCACGAATTCACCCCTCCACTTT
TRBJ1-2 | TRBV10-3 | few | - | CAITQTGYYGYTF | TGTGCCATCACCCAGACAGGCTACTATGGCTACACCTTC
TRBJ2-3 | TRBV4-3 | - | - | CASSQDRTRAGDTQYF | TGCGCCAGCAGCCAAGATCGGACGAGGGCTGGAGATACGCAGTATTTT
TRBJ2-1 | TRBV11-3 | once | TRBD2 | CASSLRLAGAQEQFF | TGTGCCAGCAGCTTAAGGCTAGCGGGAGCTCAGGAGCAGTTCTTC
TRBJ1-2 | TRBV28 | - | - | CASSPPGGFYGYTF | TGTGCCAGCAGTCCCCCCGGGGGGTTCTATGGCTACACCTTC
TRBJ2-3 | TRBV19 | once | TRBD1 | CASSEIGQVWGNTQYF | TGTGCCAGTAGCGAAATCGGACAGGTTTGGGGTAATACGCAGTATTTT
TRBJ1-5 | TRBV6-4 | - | - | CASSDSIGAQPQHF | TGTGCCAGCAGTGACTCGATCGGGGCTCAGCCCCAGCATTTT
TRBJ2-5 | TRBV6-1 | - | TRBD1 | CASSFGTAQETQYF | TGTGCCAGCAGTTTTGGGACAGCACAAGAGACCCAGTACTTC
TRBJ2-6 | TRBV2 | - | - | CASSVSVTGANVLTF | TGTGCCAGCAGTGTATCGGTAACTGGGGCCAACGTCCTGACTTTC
TRBJ2-7 | TRBV29-1 | - | - | CSVEEPRGKQYF | TGCAGCGTTGAAGAGCCCAGGGGCAAGCAGTACTTC
TRBJ2-7 | TRBV7-2 | - | - | CASSKPPSSYEQYF | TGTGCCAGCAGCAAACCACCAAGCTCCTACGAGCAGTACTTC
TRBJ1-1 | TRBV7-9 | - | TRBD1 | CASSSPDRGPGAEAFF | TGTGCCAGCAGCTCACCTGACAGGGGGCCGGGGGCTGAAGCTTTCTTT
TRBJ2-5 | TRBV19 | - | - | CASSINGGQETQYF | TGTGCCAGTAGTATTAACGGCGGGCAAGAGACCCAGTACTTC
TRBJ2-1 | TRBV19 | - | - | CASHTYNEQFF | TGTGCCAGTCATACCTACAATGAGCAGTTCTTC
TRBJ2-4 | TRBV5-4 | - | - | CASSLGWGSGKNIQYF | TGTGCCAGCAGCTTGGGTTGGGGTTCGGGCAAAAACATTCAGTACTTC
TRBJ1-1 | TRBV5-1 | - | - | CASSGMGGMNTEAFF | TGCGCCAGCAGCGGAATGGGGGGAATGAACACTGAAGCTTTCTTT